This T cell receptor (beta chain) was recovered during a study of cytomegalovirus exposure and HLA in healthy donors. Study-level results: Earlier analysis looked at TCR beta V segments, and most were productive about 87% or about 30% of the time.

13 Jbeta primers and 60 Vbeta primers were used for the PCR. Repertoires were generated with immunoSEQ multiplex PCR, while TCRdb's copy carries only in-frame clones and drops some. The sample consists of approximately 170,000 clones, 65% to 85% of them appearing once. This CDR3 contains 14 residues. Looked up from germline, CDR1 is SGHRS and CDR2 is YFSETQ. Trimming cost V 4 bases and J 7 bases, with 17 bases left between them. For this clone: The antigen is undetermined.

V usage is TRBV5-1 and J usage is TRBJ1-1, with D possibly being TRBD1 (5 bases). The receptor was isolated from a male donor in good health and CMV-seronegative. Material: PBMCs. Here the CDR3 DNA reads TGCGCCAGCAGCCCCGGGTGGGGCGAAGGTGAAGCTTTCTTT. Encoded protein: CASSPGWGEGEAFF.